The present T cell receptor beta chain was sequenced within a study of lymphopenia after photon versus proton radiotherapy (dated by TCRdb to about 2019). Broadly, across the study: Photon and proton radiation therapy were compared by the study for their immunological effects in patients with gastrointestinal tumors who developed high-grade lymphopenia. The approximately 20 patients in the cohort had gastrointestinal tumors, were treated with either photon or proton therapy, and subsequently developed lymphopenia. The study was designed to characterize how the impact on the immune system differs between the two radiation modalities. The paper as a whole reports these results and caveats: The survival association was examined only in patients who died, and the authors described better survival with proton therapy as a possibility, not as a demonstrated result. After the lymphocyte count nadir, oligoclonal expansion, especially of CD8+ Temra cells, was observed in photon-treated repertoires, and the drop in diversity was driven by this expansion. Among patients across the cohort who died, overall survival time showed an inverse correlation with a larger post-nadir drop in TCR diversity. During treatment, patients who received proton therapy stayed relatively stable, whereas patients who received photon therapy lost naive T cells and TCR diversity and gained effector/memory populations.

A distance of 15 bases separates the germline ends of V and J, which lose 0 bases and 6 bases respectively. Reading the germline V gene (reference sequence) gives CDR1 PRHDT and CDR2 FYEKMQ. The CDR3 numbers 16 residues from cysteine through phenylalanine. This entry keeps only the CDR3 DNA: 48 bases, framed from base 1. The library was produced with the immunoSEQ multiplex PCR assay. T cell repertoires were profiled by deep sequencing of rearranged TCR beta loci, alongside multiparametric flow cytometry. TCRdb obtained this table from immuneACCESS and retained in-frame rearrangements with V and J assigned. These tables miss some clones; where compared with another copy, unresolved V genes account for less than half of the shortfall, and the remainder is unexplained. The sample yields fewer than 30,000 clones; 90% were counted once. 0.65% to 0.9% of the sample rests with the top ten. Notes on this clone: What this receptor recognizes is not known. Base qualities are not recorded, but no much larger clone differs from it by a single base.

The sample here was peripheral blood, taken from a patient treated with photon-based radiotherapy. This clonotype originated in a woman aged 45-60 years with cholangiocarcinoma. The rearrangement combines TRBV13 with TRBJ2-4; TRBD2 is possibly the D segment (5 matching bases). CDR3 reads: CASSLGTGSLSNIQYF. The DNA sequence is given as TGTGCCAGCAGCTTAGGCACGGGATCCCTATCAAACATTCAGTACTTC.